One and the same sample provided the 9 T cell receptor beta chains below, sequenced in a study of blood T cell repertoires in COVID-19. The repertoire was sequenced with immunoSEQ multiplex PCR; TCRdb's copy has only in-frame clones and lacks some. The sample contains roughly 250,000 clones, about 89% of which appear only once. Input material: PBMCs or T cells enriched from blood (not recorded which). Receptors were obtained from a middle-aged man who had recovered from COVID-19.

The chain links TRBV4-3 to TRBJ2-7; maybe TRBD2 (6 bases). The CDR3 is 18 residues long. The V and J ends lost 2 bases and 6 bases respectively, with 26 bases between them. Germline CDR1 and CDR2: LGHNA and YSLEER. CDR3 region: CASSQKCLLREPWGEQYF. CDR3 DNA: TGCGCCAGCAGCCAAAAATGTCTTCTCCGGGAGCCCTGGGGCGAGCAGTACTTC.

This chain connects TRBV12-3 or TRBV12-4 to TRBJ2-2; D unresolved. The CDR3 runs 13 residues. Trimming left V 6 bases short and J 5 bases short, with 10 bases between. The CDR3 region is CASSTAQTGELFF. CDR3 DNA: TGTGCCAGCAGCACAGCCCAGACCGGGGAGCTGTTTTTT.

V and J are TRBV25-1 and TRBJ2-7; maybe TRBD1 (5 bases). The length of the CDR3 is 15 residues. Germline assignment: CDR1 MGHDK and CDR2 SYGVNS. With 3 bases removed from V and 4 bases from J, the gap between germline ends came to 16 bases. The CDR3 DNA follows: TGTGCCAGCAGTGATACAGGTCGGATTCAGTACGAGCAGTACTTC. Its translation is CASSDTGRIQYEQYF.

This rearrangement joins TRBV9 to TRBJ2-3, with 7 bases matching TRBD2. The germline CDR1 and CDR2 sequences are SGDLS and YYNGEE. The CDR3 loop spans 15 amino acids. V dropped 4 bases and J dropped 3; count of bases not matched to a gene: 8. CDR3 loop: CASSPRLAGTDTQYF. The CDR3 DNA reads TGTGCCAGCAGCCCCCGACTAGCTGGTACAGATACGCAGTATTTT.

V and J are TRBV11-1 and TRBJ2-6, with no clear D. The germline V gene has CDR1 SGHAT and CDR2 FQDESV (reference sequence). Trimming removed 6 bases from V and 3 bases from J, with 6 bases in between. This CDR3 comprises 13 residues. The CDR3 DNA reads TGTGCCAGCAGGTATAATGGGGCCAACGTCCTGACTTTC. This sequence encodes CASRYNGANVLTF.

The V call is TRBV18, the J call TRBJ1-2; 7 bases agree with TRBD1. The trim removed 4 bases at V and 5 bases at J, leaving 10 bases unmatched. Germline CDR1 KGHSH, CDR2 LQKENI. CDR3 length: 15 residues. This CDR3 reads CASSRSSRGDYGYTF. DNA for the CDR3: TGTGCCAGCTCACGTTCTTCCAGGGGGGATTATGGCTACACCTTC.

V usage is TRBV19 and J usage is TRBJ2-1, with 7 nucleotides matching TRBD2. The V and J ends lost 1 base and 7 bases, in that order; junction bases with no gene match: 4. This CDR3 contains 14 residues. Germline V gene lookup returns CDR1 LNHDA and CDR2 SQIVND (reference sequence). The CDR3 DNA reads as TGTGCCAGTAGTATAGCGTGGGGGGGTAATGAGCAGTTCTTC. Its translation: CASSIAWGGNEQFF.

The V call is TRBV6-2 or TRBV6-3, the J call TRBJ2-5, with 11 bases fitting TRBD2. The CDR3 consists of 17 residues. With V trimmed by 5 bases and J by 3 bases, 11 bases remained unmatched. Germline V gene lookup returns CDR1 MNHEY and CDR2 SVGEGT. Here the CDR3 DNA reads TGTGCCAGCAGTAAGATCAAGACTAGCGGGAATGAAGAGACCCAGTACTTC. Translation: CASSKIKTSGNEETQYF.

J is TRBJ1-4 and V is TRBV19; D call uncertain. The V gene's germline CDR1 is LNHDA and CDR2 SQIVND (reference sequence). V was pared by 4 bases and J by 0 bases, with 9 bases between. The CDR3 contains 15 residues. The CDR3 region is CASSTRRATNEKLFF. The CDR3, as DNA: TGTGCCAGTAGTACCAGACGGGCAACTAATGAAAAACTGTTTTTT.